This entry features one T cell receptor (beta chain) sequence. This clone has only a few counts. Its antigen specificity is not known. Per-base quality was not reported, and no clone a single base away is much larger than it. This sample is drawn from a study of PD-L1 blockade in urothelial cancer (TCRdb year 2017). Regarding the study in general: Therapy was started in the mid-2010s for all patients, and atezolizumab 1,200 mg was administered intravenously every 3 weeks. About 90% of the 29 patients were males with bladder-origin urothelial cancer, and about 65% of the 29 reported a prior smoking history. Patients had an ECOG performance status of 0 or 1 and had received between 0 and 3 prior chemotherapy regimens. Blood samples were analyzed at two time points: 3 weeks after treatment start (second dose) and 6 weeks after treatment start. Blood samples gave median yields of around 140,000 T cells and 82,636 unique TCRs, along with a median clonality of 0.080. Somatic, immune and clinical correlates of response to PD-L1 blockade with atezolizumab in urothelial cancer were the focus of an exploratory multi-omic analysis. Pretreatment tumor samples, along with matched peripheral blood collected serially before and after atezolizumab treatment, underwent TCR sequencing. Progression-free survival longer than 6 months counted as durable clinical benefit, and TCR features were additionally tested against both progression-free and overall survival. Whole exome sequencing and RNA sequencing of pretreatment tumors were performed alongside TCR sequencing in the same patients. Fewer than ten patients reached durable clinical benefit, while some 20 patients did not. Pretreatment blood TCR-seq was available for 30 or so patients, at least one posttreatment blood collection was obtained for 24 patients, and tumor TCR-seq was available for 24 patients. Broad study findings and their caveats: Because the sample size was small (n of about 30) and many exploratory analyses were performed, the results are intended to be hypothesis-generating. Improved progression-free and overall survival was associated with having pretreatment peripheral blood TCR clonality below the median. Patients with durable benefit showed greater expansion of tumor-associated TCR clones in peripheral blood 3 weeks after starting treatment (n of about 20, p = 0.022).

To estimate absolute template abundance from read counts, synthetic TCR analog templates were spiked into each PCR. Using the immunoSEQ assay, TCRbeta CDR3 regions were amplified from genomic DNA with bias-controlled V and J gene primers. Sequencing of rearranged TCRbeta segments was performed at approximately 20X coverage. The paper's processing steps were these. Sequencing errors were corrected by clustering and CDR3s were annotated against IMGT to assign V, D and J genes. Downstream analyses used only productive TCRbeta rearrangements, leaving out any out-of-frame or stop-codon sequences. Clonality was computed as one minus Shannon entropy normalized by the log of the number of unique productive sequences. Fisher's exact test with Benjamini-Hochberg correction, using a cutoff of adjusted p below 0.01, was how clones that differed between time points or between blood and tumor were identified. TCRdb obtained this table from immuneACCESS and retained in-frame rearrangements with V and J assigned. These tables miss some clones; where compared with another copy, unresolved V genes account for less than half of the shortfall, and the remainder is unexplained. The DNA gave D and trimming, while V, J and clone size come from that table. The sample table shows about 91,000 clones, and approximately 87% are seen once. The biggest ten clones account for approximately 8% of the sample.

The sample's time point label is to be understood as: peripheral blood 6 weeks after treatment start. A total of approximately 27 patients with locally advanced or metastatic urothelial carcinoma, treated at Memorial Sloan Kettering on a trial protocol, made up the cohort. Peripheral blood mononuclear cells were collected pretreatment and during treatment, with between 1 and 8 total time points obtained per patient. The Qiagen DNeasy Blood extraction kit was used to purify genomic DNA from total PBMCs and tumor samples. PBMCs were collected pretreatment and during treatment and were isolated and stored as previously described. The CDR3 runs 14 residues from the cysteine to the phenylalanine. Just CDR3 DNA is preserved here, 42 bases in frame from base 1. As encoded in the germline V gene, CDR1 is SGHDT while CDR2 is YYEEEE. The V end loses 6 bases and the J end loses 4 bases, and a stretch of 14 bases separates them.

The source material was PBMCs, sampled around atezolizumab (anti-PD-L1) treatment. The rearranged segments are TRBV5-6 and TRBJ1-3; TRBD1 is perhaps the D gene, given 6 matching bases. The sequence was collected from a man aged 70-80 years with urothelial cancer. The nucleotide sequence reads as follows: TGTGCCAGCAAACTACAGGGCCTGGGAAACACCATATATTTT. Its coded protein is CASKLQGLGNTIYF.